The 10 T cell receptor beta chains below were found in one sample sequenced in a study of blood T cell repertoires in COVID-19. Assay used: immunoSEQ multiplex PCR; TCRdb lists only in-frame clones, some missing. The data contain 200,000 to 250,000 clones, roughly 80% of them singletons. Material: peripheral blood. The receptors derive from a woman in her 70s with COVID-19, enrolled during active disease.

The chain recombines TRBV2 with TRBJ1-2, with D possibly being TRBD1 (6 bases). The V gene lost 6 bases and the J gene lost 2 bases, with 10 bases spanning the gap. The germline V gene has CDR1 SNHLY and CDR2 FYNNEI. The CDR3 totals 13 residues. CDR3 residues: CASSRDNNYGYTF. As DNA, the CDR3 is TGTGCCAGCAGCCGGGACAACAACTATGGCTACACCTTC.

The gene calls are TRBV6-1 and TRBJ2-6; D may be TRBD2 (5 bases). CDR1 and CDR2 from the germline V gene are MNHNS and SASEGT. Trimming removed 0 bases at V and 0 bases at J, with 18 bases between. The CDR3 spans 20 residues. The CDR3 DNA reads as TGTGCCAGCAGTGAAGCGCTTGCGAGCGGCAGGAGCTCTGGGGCCAACGTCCTGACTTTC. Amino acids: CASSEALASGRSSGANVLTF.

The CDR3: CASSEDTGSWGRRAFF. The CDR3 DNA follows: TGTGCCAGCAGTGAAGATACAGGATCCTGGGGGCGACGAGCTTTCTTT. This chain uses TRBV6-1 with TRBJ1-1; maybe TRBD1 (6 bases). The germline gives CDR1 MNHNS, CDR2 SASEGT. The V end was cut by 1 base, the J end by 10 bases, with 22 bases between. The CDR3 is 16 residues long.

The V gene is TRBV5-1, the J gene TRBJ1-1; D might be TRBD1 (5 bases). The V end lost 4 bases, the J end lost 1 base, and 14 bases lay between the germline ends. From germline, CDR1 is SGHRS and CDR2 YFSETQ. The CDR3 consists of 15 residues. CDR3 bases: TGCGCCAGCAGCGTATCAACAGGACAGAACACTGAAGCTTTCTTT. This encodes CASSVSTGQNTEAFF. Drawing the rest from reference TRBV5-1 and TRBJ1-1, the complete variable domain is KAGVTQTPRYLIKTRGQQVTLSCSPISGHRSVSWYQQTPGQGLQFLFEYFSETQRNKGNFPGRFSGRQFSNSRSEMNVSTLELGDSALYLCASSVSTGQNTEAFFGQGTRLTVV.

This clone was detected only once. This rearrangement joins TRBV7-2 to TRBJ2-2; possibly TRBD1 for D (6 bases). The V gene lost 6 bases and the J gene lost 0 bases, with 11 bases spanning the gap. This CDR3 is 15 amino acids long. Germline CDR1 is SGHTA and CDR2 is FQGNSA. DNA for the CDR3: TGTGCCAGCAGTCAGGACAGATCGAACACCGGGGAGCTGTTTTTT. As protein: CASSQDRSNTGELFF.

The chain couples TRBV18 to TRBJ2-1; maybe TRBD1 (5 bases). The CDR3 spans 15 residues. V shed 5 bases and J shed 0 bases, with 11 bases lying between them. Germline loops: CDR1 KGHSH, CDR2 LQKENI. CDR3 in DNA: TGTGCCAGCTCAGGGCAGCAGGGCTCCTACAATGAGCAGTTCTTC. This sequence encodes CASSGQQGSYNEQFF.

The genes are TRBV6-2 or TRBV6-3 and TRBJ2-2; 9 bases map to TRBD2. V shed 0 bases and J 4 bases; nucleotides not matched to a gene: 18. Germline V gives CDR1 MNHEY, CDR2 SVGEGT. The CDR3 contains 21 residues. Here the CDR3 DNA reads TGTGCCAGCAGTTACTCGAGAAGAAGGGTCGGGACTAGCCCGGGCACCGGGGAGCTGTTTTTT. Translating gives CASSYSRRRVGTSPGTGELFF.

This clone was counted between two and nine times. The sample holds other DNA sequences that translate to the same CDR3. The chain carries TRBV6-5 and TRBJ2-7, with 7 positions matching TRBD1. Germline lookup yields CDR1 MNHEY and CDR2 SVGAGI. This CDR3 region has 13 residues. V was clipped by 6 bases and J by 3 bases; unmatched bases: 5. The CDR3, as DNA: TGTGCCAGCAGGTTAGCAGGGGGCTACGAGCAGTACTTC. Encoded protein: CASRLAGGYEQYF.

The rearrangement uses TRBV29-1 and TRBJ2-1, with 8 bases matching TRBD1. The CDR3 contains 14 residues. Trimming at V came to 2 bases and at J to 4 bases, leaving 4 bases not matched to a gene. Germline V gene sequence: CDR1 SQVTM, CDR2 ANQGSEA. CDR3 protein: CSVESRGLYNEQFF. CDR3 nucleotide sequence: TGCAGCGTTGAAAGCAGGGGGCTGTACAATGAGCAGTTCTTC.

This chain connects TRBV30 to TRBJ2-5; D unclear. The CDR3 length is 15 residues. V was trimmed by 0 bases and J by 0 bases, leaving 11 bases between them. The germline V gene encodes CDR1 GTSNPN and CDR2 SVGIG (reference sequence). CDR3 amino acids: CAWSVLQPYQETQYF. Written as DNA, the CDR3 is TGTGCCTGGAGTGTGCTACAGCCGTACCAAGAGACCCAGTACTTC.